This TCR beta chain was captured by sequencing in a study of T cells in Graves' hyperthyroidism and ophthalmopathy (dated by TCRdb to between 2018 and 2021). Study-wide context: Peripheral blood was sampled at the time of initial diagnosis, prior to any treatment. A discovery cohort of about a hundred patients, 43 with Graves' ophthalmopathy and about 58 with stable Graves' hyperthyroidism, was used to find distinguishing TCR V-J signatures. Whether ophthalmopathy could be predicted prospectively was tested in an independent validation cohort made up of fewer than 20 hyperthyroidism patients plus 17 patients who later progressed to ophthalmopathy. The approximately 98 discovery patients were randomly divided into training and test sets at a 7:3 ratio. In addition, the study compared T-cell repertoires in thyroid tissue and in blood from roughly six Graves' hyperthyroidism patients. After blood sampling, hyperthyroidism patients were treated with methimazole at a starting dose of 30 mg daily, and ophthalmopathy patients were treated with high-dose intravenous methylprednisolone. According to the paper, TCR Vbeta CDR3 sequencing was carried out on 135 peripheral blood samples, which came from fewer than 50 ophthalmopathy, approximately 78 hyperthyroidism and approximately 17 progressor patients.

The TCR beta CDR3 regions were amplified from the RNA transcripts. The TCR CDR3 was subjected to a first round of RT-PCR using the HTBI primer set and the Qiagen OneStep RT-PCR kit. Libraries were constructed in a second round of multiplex PCR, after which size selection and purification were performed. Libraries were sequenced paired-end with 100 bp reads on an Illumina HiSeq2000. Concerning the study's data processing: SOAPnuke was used to process the raw data, removing reads that contained adapters or uncalled bases, had a mean Phred below 15, or lacked an exact match to the constant primer or identifier. High-quality paired reads were merged using COPE v1.2.5, and each unique nucleotide sequence was defined as a clonotype. MiTCR v1.1 was used to align the clonotypes against IMGT TRBV, TRBD and TRBJ reference segments. Analysis was restricted to V-J combinations with a frequency above 0.0001, which covered roughly 99% of repertoires. A TCS score was defined as the ratio between F50 (clonal expansion) and ExV (chaos), using BLOSUM62-based TCRdist between CDR3 peptides within each V-J. Welch's t-statistics and random forest reduced around 510 V-J features to 13, which were used in a naive Bayes classifier (R e1071). Thyroid-blood repertoire similarity was quantified with the Morisita-Horn index. TCRdb redid the processing of the public reads, applying fastp at Q25 and MiXCR, and retained in-frame beta chains. CDR3 protein duplicates are merged, each entry listing the most common genes and DNA. The V and J calls shown here were made by TCRdb, not taken from the authors' results. The sample yields over 700,000 distinct CDR3 sequences; roughly a third were counted once. The top ten clonotypes cover around 30% of the sample.

Here is what the overall study found, with its caveats: Most expanded thyroid clonotypes (frequency above 0.001) were also found in blood, which suggests that blood repertoires may mirror thyroid immune responses. In cross-validation, a model built on a 13 V-J signature told ophthalmopathy apart from stable hyperthyroidism with about 90% sensitivity and about 81% specificity, and in testing the same model reached 80%/75%. No statistical method was used to fix the sample size in advance, and group allocation was not hidden from the investigators. In validation, the model predicted progression to ophthalmopathy with around 71% sensitivity and around 72% specificity, a median of about 6 months before onset.

Stable Graves' hyperthyroidism was defined as the absence of progression to ophthalmopathy over 18 months of follow-up. Hyperthyroidism patients were newly diagnosed, had a disease duration of under 2 months, and were aged 18 to 65 years. Any patient with an uncontrolled infection, another autoimmune disease, pregnancy or lactation was excluded. Clinical symptoms, serum thyroxine and TRAb, thyroid ultrasound, and orbital computed tomography formed the basis for the diagnoses. Ficoll-Paque density gradient centrifugation was used to isolate PBMCs from 9.5 to 10 ml of fresh peripheral blood. Total RNA was extracted using Trizol reagent, and RNA quality was assessed on an Agilent 2100 Bioanalyzer. This clonotype was counted only a few times. It lacks a known antigen. No qualities accompany the bases; no much larger clone lies one base away. Spanning cysteine to phenylalanine, the CDR3 consists of 14 amino acids. This entry keeps only the CDR3 DNA: 42 bases, framed from base 1. V gives up 3 bases and J gives up 0 bases, and the segment between their germline ends measures 5 bases. CDR1 SGHTA and CDR2 FQGNSA are derived from the germline V gene.

This clonotype originated in a woman between 35 and 50 years old with Graves' hyperthyroidism. Specimen: blood. This chain is built from TRBV7-2 and TRBJ1-4, with no confidently assigned D gene. The CDR3 corresponds to CASSFDATNEKLFF. Here is the DNA: TGTGCCAGCAGCTTCGACGCAACTAATGAAAAACTGTTTTTT.